This T cell receptor (beta chain) was identified during a study of blood T cells in healthy people across ages (dated by TCRdb to between 2014 and 2017). Regarding the study in general: Template switching captured roughly one uniquely barcoded TCR beta cDNA molecule per two T cells in model experiments. For two donors (one aged 18 to 29 and one aged 80 or older), the study analyzed two additional independent replicas of 1 million unique cDNA reads from the same blood draw. To track age-related changes in TCR beta repertoire diversity, the study relied on deep sequencing normalized with unique cDNA molecular identifiers. To avoid experimental bias, donors of different ages were distributed randomly across sequencing lanes. Four age groups were formed from the donors: young (average 16 years), middle-aged (around 41), aged (roughly 58) and long-lived (approximately 80). General conclusions and limits of the study: The CMV infection status of donors was not known, potentially confounding age-related changes in expanded clonotypes. Observed TCR beta diversity per million T cells fell roughly linearly with age, and a significant reduction was already apparent by age around 40. The percentage of naive T cells measured by flow cytometry correlated strongly with observed TCR beta diversity. Total diversity estimates from one million sequenced T cells were considered lower bounds and underestimates. Bulk unsorted PBMC profiling prevented conclusive comparison of naive and antigen-experienced compartments. Compared with the aged group, more naive CD4+ T cells, fewer expanded clones and increased TCR diversity were shown by the long-lived group, suggesting age selection.

Details on this clonotype: There is no known antigen for this receptor. Base qualities are not at hand, and no much larger clone is one base apart.

Donors were 40 or so systemically healthy Caucasian individuals from Russia aged roughly 6 to 95 years. Ten milliliters of peripheral blood were collected from each donor into EDTA-treated Vacutainer tubes. Ficoll-Paque density-gradient centrifugation was used to isolate PBMCs, with at least 6 million per sample. Trizol reagent was used to extract total RNA from the PBMCs, yielding at least 6 micrograms per sample. For every donor, flow cytometry on a PBMC aliquot measured the percentage of naive CD45RAhigh/CD27high T cells. The germline V gene specifies LGHNA as CDR1 and YNFKEQ as CDR2. The CDR3 sequence holds 16 residues, the cysteine and phenylalanine included. Just CDR3 DNA is preserved here, 48 bases in frame from base 1. V ends up 0 bases short and J 6 bases short, with an unmatched junction base count of 6. The library relied on 5' RACE. The listed sequencing device is Illumina HiSeq 2500. The second PCR ran for roughly 6 to 11 cycles and used a J-beta primer mix along with a sample-barcoded 5' primer. A template-switch 5' adaptor carrying 12 random nucleotides introduced a unique molecular identifier onto each TCR beta cDNA molecule. Each sample yielded at least 2.5 million CDR3-containing paired-end reads. The Mint cDNA synthesis kit, primed by a TRBC-specific oligonucleotide, was used to synthesize first-strand cDNA from all RNA. Following uracil-DNA glycosylase treatment, a first 18-cycle PCR with universal primers M1SS and BC2_uni_R was performed on all cDNA. On the authors' methods: For normalization, 1 million high-quality reads were randomly selected from each sample, with every read carrying a distinct molecular identifier. Instead of being binned into consensus sequences, reads with shared molecular identifiers were discarded. MiTCR, set to a Q25 quality threshold and the strictest error-elimination algorithm, was used for CDR3 identification, clonotype clustering and error correction. Lower-bound total TCR beta diversity was estimated with a nonparametric unseen species model using Euler transformation. TCRdb ran its own pipeline on the public reads, namely fastp trimming at Q25 and MiXCR clone calling, and kept in-frame beta chains. Every entry covers one CDR3 protein and lists the most common genes and DNA from its rows. The authors' filters were not applied to this entry. In this sample the table shows 1,300,000 or so distinct CDR3 sequences, 59% of which occur a single time. The leading ten clones occupy over 5% of the sample.

The sequencing sample was made of blood. This receptor was identified in a man between 18 and 29 years old in good health. Here the chain combines TRBV4-2 and TRBJ2-2, with TRBD1 identical over 8 junction bases. CDR3 reads: CASSQDSRTGSGELFF. The nucleotide sequence is given as TGTGCCAGCAGCCAAGATTCCAGGACAGGGTCCGGGGAGCTGTTTTTT.